This passage covers 7 T cell receptor beta chains from one sample sequenced in a study of PD-1 blockade in classical Hodgkin lymphoma. Repertoires were generated with immunoSEQ multiplex PCR, while TCRdb's copy carries only in-frame clones and drops some. The table lists tens of thousands of clones, roughly nine tenths of them singletons, with approximately 11% in the top ten. After autologous stem cell transplantation all patients relapsed, and prior brentuximab vedotin exposure differed between cohorts. The source was peripheral blood mononuclear cells (PBMCs), collected before the second cycle of nivolumab. The receptors originated from a human donor with classical Hodgkin lymphoma.

The chain combines TRBV29-1 with TRBJ1-1; D might be TRBD1 (5 bases). The length of the CDR3 is 12 residues. Germline V CDR1 and CDR2: SQVTM, ANQGSEA. V was clipped by 7 bases and J by 0 bases, with 9 bases between them. As DNA, the CDR3 is TGCAGCGGCGGACACATGAACACTGAAGCTTTCTTT. The encoded protein is CSGGHMNTEAFF.

This chain links TRBV7-9 with TRBJ2-3, with D tentatively TRBD2 (5 bases). V was pared by 1 base and J by 3 bases, with 14 bases between. The CDR3 runs 16 residues. Germline V gene lookup returns CDR1 SEHNR and CDR2 FQNEAQ (reference sequence). CDR3 nucleotide sequence: TGTGCCAGCAGCTTAGGGCTAGCCCATCCAACAGATACGCAGTATTTT. Translating it yields CASSLGLAHPTDTQYF.

CDR3 sequence: CASRTGLNSYNEQFF. The CDR3 nucleotides are TGTGCCAGCAGGACGGGACTCAACTCCTACAATGAGCAGTTCTTC. V and J are TRBV27 and TRBJ2-1; a weak D match, TRBD2 (6 bases). CDR1 and CDR2 (germline): MNHEY, SMNVEV (reference sequence). CDR3 length: 15 residues. Trimming took off 6 bases at V and 0 bases at J, with 12 bases between the two ends.

CDR3 sequence: CSATPGRVWTDTQYF. For the CDR3, the DNA is TGCAGCGCCACACCCGGGCGGGTCTGGACAGATACGCAGTATTTT. The V call is TRBV29-1, the J call TRBJ2-3; the D gene is possibly TRBD2 (5 bases). V was pared by 7 bases and J by 3 bases, with 20 bases between. There are 15 residues in the CDR3. Germline loops: CDR1 SQVTM, CDR2 ANQGSEA.

The chain recombines TRBV5-1 with TRBJ1-3; TRBD1 agrees at 7 bases. Trimming took 5 bases from V and 4 from J; bases not matched to a gene: 9. CDR3 size: 15 residues. Germline CDR1 reads SGHRS; CDR2 reads YFSETQ. DNA for the CDR3: TGCGCCAGCAGTCGGGGACAGCCAGCGGGAAACACCATATATTTT. Translated: CASSRGQPAGNTIYF.

This clone occurred a few times. The chain combines TRBV19 with TRBJ2-5; TRBD2 matches at 7 bases. V shed 3 bases, J shed 5 bases, and the junction held 9 bases outside the gene matches. Germline lookup yields CDR1 LNHDA and CDR2 SQIVND (reference sequence). This CDR3 is built from 15 residues. CDR3 nucleotides: TGTGCCAGTAGTATTGGAGCGGGACTAATGGAGACCCAGTACTTC. It specifies CASSIGAGLMETQYF.

The V and J genes are TRBV7-8 and TRBJ2-2, with a tentative D call TRBD2 (5 bases). Germline V gives CDR1 SGHVS, CDR2 FQNEAQ. V was pared by 2 bases and J by 7 bases, with 14 bases between. The CDR3 is 15 amino acids. The CDR3 protein is CASSLSGLAGGELFF. CDR3 coding DNA: TGTGCCAGCAGCTTATCAGGCCTAGCAGGCGGGGAGCTGTTTTTT. Full variable domain (missing parts from reference TRBV7-8 and TRBJ2-2): GAGVSQSPRYKVAKRGQDVALRCDPISGHVSLFWYQQALGQGPEFLTYFQNEAQLDKSGLPSDRFFAERPEGSVSTLKIQRTQQEDSAVYLCASSLSGLAGGELFFGEGSRLTVL.